Listed here are 23 T cell receptor beta chains from one sample, sequenced in a study of shared clonotypes between healthy human individuals. Terminally differentiated effector memory CD45RA+ cells were left out of the naive CD8 fraction, which was CD45RO-negative and positively selected for CCR7. Profiled with immunoSEQ multiplex PCR; TCRdb holds only in-frame clones, not every one. The sample lists 1.5 million to 2.5 million clones, about 95% occurring once. Specimen: naive CD8+ T cells sorted from blood. Every receptor here comes from a young man in good health.

As regards this clone: In the same sample, other DNA sequences code for this CDR3. This chain uses TRBV2 with TRBJ2-5; no clear D gene. The CDR3 extends over 12 amino acids. Germline lookup yields CDR1 SNHLY and CDR2 FYNNEI. V was clipped by 3 bases and J by 5 bases, with 7 bases between them. CDR3 amino acids: CASSELGETQYF. CDR3 DNA: TGTGCCAGCAGTGAGTTGGGGGAGACCCAGTACTTC.

The chain uses TRBV10-3 and TRBJ2-2; no clear D gene. CDR1 and CDR2 from the germline V gene are ENHRY and SYGVKD. The germline V and J ends were trimmed by 10 bases and 4 bases, with 7 bases remaining between them. The CDR3 runs to 11 residues. The CDR3 region has the DNA TGTGCCACCAGAGGCACCGGGGAGCTGTTTTTT. Translating gives CATRGTGELFF.

This clone has just one count. The sample holds other DNA sequences that translate to the same CDR3. J is TRBJ2-7 and V is TRBV18; TRBD1 agrees at 10 bases. CDR1 and CDR2 from the germline V gene are KGHSH and LQKENI. This CDR3 region has 14 residues. V trimming: 3 bases; J trimming: 3 bases; junction bases outside the gene matches: 2. The CDR3 protein is CASSPGQGSYEQYF. For the CDR3, the DNA is TGTGCCAGCTCACCGGGACAGGGGAGCTACGAGCAGTACTTC.

The chain uses TRBV5-8 and TRBJ2-2; D call uncertain. The CDR3 has 15 amino acids. Trimming cost V 1 base and J 1 base, with 8 bases left between them. CDR1 SGHTS and CDR2 YDEGEE come from the germline V gene. The CDR3 DNA reads TGTGCCAGCAGCTTGATTCTTGGGAACACCGGGGAGCTGTTTTTT. It encodes CASSLILGNTGELFF.

The chain couples TRBV6-4 to TRBJ2-1; D not certain. Trimming took off 3 bases at V and 8 bases at J, with 14 bases between the two ends. In germline, CDR1 is MRHNA, CDR2 SNTAGT. This CDR3 is 14 amino acids long. CDR3 sequence (DNA): TGTGCCAGCAGTGAATCCTTGATTGGTTATGAGCAGTTCTTC. Amino acids: CASSESLIGYEQFF.

The J gene is TRBJ1-3, the V gene TRBV28; 8 bases agree with TRBD1. Germline CDR1 and CDR2: MDHEN and SYDVKM. The CDR3 is 16 residues long. V was pared by 2 bases and J by 0 bases, with 3 bases of the junction left unmatched. CDR3 nucleotide sequence: TGTGCCAGCAGTTTACGGACAGGGTTCTCTGGAAACACCATATATTTT. This gives the protein CASSLRTGFSGNTIYF.

The V call is TRBV10-2, the J call TRBJ2-7, with a weak D call TRBD2 (6 bases). Trimming left V 5 bases short and J 2 bases short, with 10 bases between. The CDR3 extends over 13 amino acids. From germline, CDR1 is WSHSY and CDR2 SAAADI. The CDR3 sequence is CASSFSGTYEQYF. The CDR3 DNA follows: TGCGCCAGCAGTTTTAGCGGAACCTACGAGCAGTACTTC.

The chain uses TRBV4-1 and TRBJ2-3, with D unresolved. CDR3 size: 14 residues. CDR1 and CDR2 (germline): MGHRA, YSYEKL. Trimming pared 0 bases from V and 3 bases from J, leaving 7 bases between. The CDR3 region is CASSQDLATDTQYF. CDR3 DNA sequence: TGCGCCAGCAGCCAAGATCTGGCTACAGATACGCAGTATTTT.

The gene calls are TRBV27 and TRBJ2-2; 7 bases map to TRBD2. CDR1 and CDR2 from the germline V gene are MNHEY and SMNVEV (reference sequence). The CDR3 covers 17 residues. J lost 7 bases, V lost 5 bases, and 16 bases had no gene match. CDR3 amino acids: CASSPPGWRETDGELFF. The CDR3 nucleotides read TGTGCCAGCAGTCCCCCGGGTTGGCGGGAGACTGACGGGGAGCTGTTTTTT.

V gene TRBV27 combines with J gene TRBJ1-2, with a tentative D call TRBD1 (6 bases). The CDR3 consists of 17 residues. Trimming shortened V by 1 base and J by 4 bases, and 19 bases separated the two germline ends. Germline V gene lookup returns CDR1 MNHEY and CDR2 SMNVEV (reference sequence). The CDR3 loop is CASSLLPVQGSPYGYTF. The CDR3 DNA reads as TGTGCCAGCAGTTTATTACCCGTACAGGGAAGTCCCTATGGCTACACCTTC.

The chain employs TRBV28 and TRBJ2-3; 12 nucleotides agree with TRBD1. CDR1 is MDHEN, CDR2 SYDVKM, per germline. The CDR3 is made up of 19 amino acids. The trim removed 6 bases at V and 0 bases at J, leaving 13 bases unmatched. The CDR3: CASSLTGTGGETSTDTQYF. The CDR3 region has the DNA TGTGCCAGCAGCCTAACCGGGACAGGGGGCGAGACGAGCACAGATACGCAGTATTTT.

The chain has TRBV7-9 and TRBJ2-1; D is possibly TRBD1 (5 bases). There are 18 residues in the CDR3. Germline V gene lookup returns CDR1 SEHNR and CDR2 FQNEAQ (reference sequence). Between the trimmed V and J ends, which lost 1 base and 4 bases, there was a span of 20 bases. CDR3 region: CASSLEQVGVYTYNEQFF. The CDR3 DNA follows: TGTGCCAGCAGCTTAGAGCAGGTAGGGGTGTATACGTACAATGAGCAGTTCTTC.

This clone appeared a few times. V and J are TRBV4-1 and TRBJ1-5, with TRBD1 matching over 7 bases. CDR3 length: 14 amino acids. Germline V lookup: CDR1 MGHRA, CDR2 YSYEKL. V lost 1 base, J lost 9 bases, and 6 bases stayed unmatched. The CDR3 sequence is CASSQAGGDWPQHF. CDR3 bases: TGCGCCAGCAGCCAAGCAGGGGGTGACTGGCCCCAGCATTTT.

The chain recombines TRBV4-1 with TRBJ1-1, with TRBD1 matching 9 bases. J lost 5 bases, V lost 0 bases, and 4 bases had no gene match. The CDR3 has 15 residues. Germline V gene data show CDR1 as MGHRA and CDR2 as YSYEKL. The CDR3 region has the DNA TGCGCCAGCAGCCAAGAACAGGGGGCTGGAACTGAAGCTTTCTTT. This encodes CASSQEQGAGTEAFF.

For this clone: Given a far larger clone just one base away, this is likely a sequencing read error. J is TRBJ2-5 and V is TRBV7-8; D is perhaps TRBD1 (5 bases). Germline CDR1 reads SGHVS; CDR2 reads FQNEAQ. This CDR3 spans 14 amino acids. The CDR3 here is CASSLSAGSEAQYF. CDR3 DNA: TGTGCCAGCAGCTTATCGGCAGGGTCAGAGGCCCAGTACTTC.

The rearrangement joins TRBV4-2 to TRBJ2-5; no definite D call. The germline V and J ends were trimmed by 0 bases and 4 bases, with 9 bases remaining between them. The CDR3 is made up of 14 amino acids. In germline, CDR1 is LGHNA, CDR2 YNFKEQ. The CDR3 region is CASSQESAPETQYF. In DNA form, the CDR3 reads TGTGCCAGCAGCCAAGAATCGGCCCCAGAGACCCAGTACTTC.

On this clone itself: Sequence at one end of the junction differs from germline and may be a read error. In DNA form, the CDR3 reads TGTGCTAGCAGCCAGGGACAGGGTGATTACGAGCAGTACTTC. Translation gives CASSQGQGDYEQYF. The chain recombines TRBV7-7 with TRBJ2-7; 9 bases are a match to TRBD1. This CDR3 spans 14 amino acids. Germline CDR1 is SSHAT and CDR2 is FNYEAQ (reference sequence).

CDR3 DNA sequence: TGTGCCAGCAGGGTGACTAGCGGGGACCACACAGATACGCAGTATTTT. This translates into CASRVTSGDHTDTQYF. This chain links TRBV2 with TRBJ2-3; TRBD2 matches 11 bases. Germline V gene data show CDR1 as SNHLY and CDR2 as FYNNEI. V lost 6 bases and J lost 2; bases outside the gene matches: 7. CDR3 length equals 16 residues.

V is TRBV5-6 and J is TRBJ2-1, with D possibly matching TRBD1 (7 bases). The CDR3 loop spans 18 amino acids. Germline V lookup: CDR1 SGHDT, CDR2 YYEEEE. V lost 2 bases to trimming and J lost 2 bases, with 20 bases between them. The CDR3 bases are TGTGCCAGCAGCTTTTTTGCGACAGGGAGGAGCCCCTACAATGAGCAGTTCTTC. Residues: CASSFFATGRSPYNEQFF.

V and J are TRBV11-2 and TRBJ2-7, with TRBD2 matching 8 bases. The length of the CDR3 is 14 residues. CDR1 and CDR2 from the germline V gene are SGHAT and FQNNGV. Germline trimming cut 5 bases from V and 4 bases from J; bases unmatched to any gene: 7. The CDR3 loop is CASSPAGAAYEQYF. In nucleotides, the CDR3 is TGTGCCAGCAGCCCAGCGGGAGCCGCGTACGAGCAGTACTTC.

The chain uses TRBV27 and TRBJ2-7; maybe TRBD1 (5 bases). Germline-derived CDR1 and CDR2 are MNHEY and SMNVEV (reference sequence). V dropped 3 bases and J dropped 2 bases, with 17 bases sitting between them. The CDR3 spans 16 residues. For the CDR3, the DNA is TGTGCCAGCAGTTTGGCAGGGCTGCATTCCCCCTACGAGCAGTACTTC. Translating gives CASSLAGLHSPYEQYF.

The genes are TRBV10-3 and TRBJ2-3, with D tentatively TRBD2 (7 bases). V was cut by 0 bases and J by 6 bases, with 19 bases left in between. This CDR3 spans 17 amino acids. Germline V gene sequence: CDR1 ENHRY, CDR2 SYGVKD. CDR3 loop: CAISESPVGGPSDTQYF. In DNA form, the CDR3 reads TGTGCCATCAGTGAGTCCCCCGTGGGGGGGCCTTCGGATACGCAGTATTTT.

V gene TRBV21-1 combines with J gene TRBJ2-1. TRBV21-1 is classified as a pseudogene. The CDR3 spans 10 residues. CDR3 sequence (DNA): TGTGCCAGCAGCAGACATGAGCAGTTCTTC. Its protein is CASSRHEQFF.